This T cell receptor (beta chain) is drawn from a study of blood T cell repertoires in COVID-19. Study in general: Collection of acute and convalescent COVID-19 samples took place in the United States, Italy and Spain. PBMCs, B-cell-depleted T cells, or T cells provided the cDNA or gDNA that made up the material.

Authors' data handling: Reference gene primers were amplified, and this amplification served to estimate nucleated cell counts. Clones were sequenced by immunoSEQ multiplex PCR, and TCRdb holds only the in-frame ones, with some missing. Clone size and V and J calls were adopted from that table, with D and trimming inferred from the DNA. The sample contains over 120,000 clones, 75% to 85% of which appear only once. Seattle participants joined during active infection and were tracked over time. Germline V CDR1 and CDR2: SEHNR, FQNEAQ (reference sequence). Trimming removed 6 bases at V and 4 bases at J, with 12 bases between. The CDR3 has 13 residues. This clone was detected a few times.

Sequencing was performed on peripheral blood. The gene calls are TRBV7-9 and TRBJ1-1; D possibly corresponds to TRBD1 (5 bases). This TCR came from a woman in her seventies with COVID-19, enrolled during active disease. The CDR3 DNA reads TGTGCCAGCAGAACATCCGGGGGCACTGAAGCTTTCTTT. It specifies CASRTSGGTEAFF.